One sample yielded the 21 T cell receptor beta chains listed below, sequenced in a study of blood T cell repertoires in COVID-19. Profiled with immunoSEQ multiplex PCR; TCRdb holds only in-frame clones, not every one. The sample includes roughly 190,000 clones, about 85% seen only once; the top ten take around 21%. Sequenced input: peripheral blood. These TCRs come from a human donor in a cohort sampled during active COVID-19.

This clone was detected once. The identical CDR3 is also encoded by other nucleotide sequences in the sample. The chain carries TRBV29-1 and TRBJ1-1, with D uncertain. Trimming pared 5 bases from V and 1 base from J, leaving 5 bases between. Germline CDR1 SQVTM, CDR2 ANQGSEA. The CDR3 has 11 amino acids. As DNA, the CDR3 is TGCAGCGTTAGGAGGAACACTGAAGCTTTCTTT. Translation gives CSVRRNTEAFF.

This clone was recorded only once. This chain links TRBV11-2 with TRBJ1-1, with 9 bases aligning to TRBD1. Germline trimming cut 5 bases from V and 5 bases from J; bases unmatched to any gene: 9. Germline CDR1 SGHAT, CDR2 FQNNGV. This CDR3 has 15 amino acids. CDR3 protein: CASSASGTGRTEAFF. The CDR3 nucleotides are TGTGCCAGCAGCGCGTCCGGGACAGGGAGGACTGAAGCTTTCTTT.

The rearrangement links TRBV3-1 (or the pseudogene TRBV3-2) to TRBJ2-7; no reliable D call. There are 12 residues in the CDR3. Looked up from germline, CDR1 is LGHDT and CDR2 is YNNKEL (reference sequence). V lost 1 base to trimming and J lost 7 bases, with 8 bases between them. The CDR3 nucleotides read TGTGCCAGCAGCCAAGGAGGCCGGGAGCAGTACTTC. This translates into CASSQGGREQYF.

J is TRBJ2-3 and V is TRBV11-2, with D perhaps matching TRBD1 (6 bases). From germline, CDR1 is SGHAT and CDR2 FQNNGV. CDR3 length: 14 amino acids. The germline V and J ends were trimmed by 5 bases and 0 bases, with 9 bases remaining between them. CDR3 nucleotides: TGTGCCAGCAGCCCAGGGGTTAGCACAGATACGCAGTATTTT. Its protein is CASSPGVSTDTQYF.

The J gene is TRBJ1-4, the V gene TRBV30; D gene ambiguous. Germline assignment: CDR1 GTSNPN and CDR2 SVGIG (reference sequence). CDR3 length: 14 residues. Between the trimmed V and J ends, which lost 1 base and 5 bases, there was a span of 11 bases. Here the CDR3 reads CAWSAVASNEKLFF. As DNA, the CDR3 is TGTGCCTGGAGTGCTGTGGCTTCGAATGAAAAACTGTTTTTT.

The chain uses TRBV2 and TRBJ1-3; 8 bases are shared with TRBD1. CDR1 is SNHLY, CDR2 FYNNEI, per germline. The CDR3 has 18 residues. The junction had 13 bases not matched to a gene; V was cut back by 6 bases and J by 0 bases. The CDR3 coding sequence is TGTGCCAGCAGAAACCTCAACAGGGGGGGGAACTCTGGAAACACCATATATTTT. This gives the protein CASRNLNRGGNSGNTIYF.

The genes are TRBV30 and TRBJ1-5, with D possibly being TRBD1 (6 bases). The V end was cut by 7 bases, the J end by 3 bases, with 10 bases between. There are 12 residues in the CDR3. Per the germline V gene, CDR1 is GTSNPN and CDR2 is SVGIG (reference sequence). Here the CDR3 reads CASRQDNQPQHF. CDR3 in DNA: TGTGCCTCCCGACAGGACAATCAGCCCCAGCATTTT.

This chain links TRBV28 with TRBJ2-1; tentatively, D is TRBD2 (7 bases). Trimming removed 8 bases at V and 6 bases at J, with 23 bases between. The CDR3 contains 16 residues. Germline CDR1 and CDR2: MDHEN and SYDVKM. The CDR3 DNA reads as TGTGCCAGCGGCGCCTTAGGGGGAGGGCCATTCAATGAGCAGTTCTTC. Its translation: CASGALGGGPFNEQFF.

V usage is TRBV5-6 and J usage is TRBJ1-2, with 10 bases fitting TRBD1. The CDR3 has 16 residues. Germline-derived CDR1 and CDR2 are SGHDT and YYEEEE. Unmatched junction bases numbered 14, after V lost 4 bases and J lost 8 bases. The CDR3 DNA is TGTGCCAGCAGCCTGGGACAGGGGACCTACCCTTTGGGCTACACCTTC. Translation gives CASSLGQGTYPLGYTF. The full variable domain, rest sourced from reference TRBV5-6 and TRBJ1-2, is DAGVTQSPTHLIKTRGQQVTLRCSPKSGHDTVSWYQQALGQGPQFIFQYYEEEERQRGNFPDRFSGHQFPNYSSELNVNALLLGDSALYLCASSLGQGTYPLGYTFGSGTRLTVV.

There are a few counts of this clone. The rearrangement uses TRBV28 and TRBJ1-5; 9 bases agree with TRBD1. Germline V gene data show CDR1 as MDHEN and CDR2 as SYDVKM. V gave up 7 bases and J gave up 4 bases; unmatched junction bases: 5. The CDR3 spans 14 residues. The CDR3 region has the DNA TGTGCCAGCATAAGACAGGGGGTGAATCAGCCCCAGCATTTT. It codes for CASIRQGVNQPQHF.

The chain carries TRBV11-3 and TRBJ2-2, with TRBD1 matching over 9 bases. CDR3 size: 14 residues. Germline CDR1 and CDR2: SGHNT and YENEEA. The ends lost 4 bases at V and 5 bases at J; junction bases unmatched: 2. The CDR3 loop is CASSSGTGTGELFF. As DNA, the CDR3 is TGTGCCAGCAGCTCCGGGACAGGGACCGGGGAGCTGTTTTTT.

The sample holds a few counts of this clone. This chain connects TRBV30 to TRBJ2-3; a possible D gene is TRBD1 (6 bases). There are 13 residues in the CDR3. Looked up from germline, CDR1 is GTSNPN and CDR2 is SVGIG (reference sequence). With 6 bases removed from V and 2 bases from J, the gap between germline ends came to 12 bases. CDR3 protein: CACTRGDTDTQYF. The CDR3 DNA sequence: TGTGCCTGTACCAGGGGAGACACAGATACGCAGTATTTT.

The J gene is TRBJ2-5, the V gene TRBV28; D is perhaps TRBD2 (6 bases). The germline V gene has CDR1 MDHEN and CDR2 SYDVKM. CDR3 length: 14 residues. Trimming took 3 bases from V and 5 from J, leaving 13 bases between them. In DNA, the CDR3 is TGTGCCAGCAGTTTCTGGAGGGATGCGGAGACCCAGTACTTC. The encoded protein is CASSFWRDAETQYF.

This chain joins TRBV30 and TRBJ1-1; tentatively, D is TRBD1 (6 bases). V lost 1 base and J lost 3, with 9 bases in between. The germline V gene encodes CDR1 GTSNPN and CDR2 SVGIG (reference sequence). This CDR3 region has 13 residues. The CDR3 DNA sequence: TGTGCCTGGAGTGCAAACAGGGACACTGAAGCTTTCTTT. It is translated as CAWSANRDTEAFF.

The CDR3 here is CASSPYRAYNSPLHF. Written as DNA, the CDR3 is TGTGCCAGCAGTCCGTACAGGGCCTATAATTCACCCCTCCACTTT. The chain is built from TRBV28 and TRBJ1-6; the D gene is possibly TRBD1 (6 bases). This CDR3 is built from 15 residues. Germline assignment: CDR1 MDHEN and CDR2 SYDVKM. Trimming took 5 bases from V and 2 from J, leaving 10 bases between them.

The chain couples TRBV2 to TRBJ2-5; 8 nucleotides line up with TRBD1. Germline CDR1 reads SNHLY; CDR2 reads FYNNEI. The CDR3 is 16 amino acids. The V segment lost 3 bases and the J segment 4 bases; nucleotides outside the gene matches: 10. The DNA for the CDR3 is TGTGCCAGCAGTGACGGAGGCAGGGGGCTTCGAGAGACCCAGTACTTC. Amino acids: CASSDGGRGLRETQYF. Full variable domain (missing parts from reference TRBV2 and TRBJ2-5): EPEVTQTPSHQVTQMGQEVILRCVPISNHLYFYWYRQILGQKVEFLVSFYNNEISEKSEIFDDQFSVERPDGSNFTLKIRSTKLEDSAMYFCASSDGGRGLRETQYFGPGTRLLVL.

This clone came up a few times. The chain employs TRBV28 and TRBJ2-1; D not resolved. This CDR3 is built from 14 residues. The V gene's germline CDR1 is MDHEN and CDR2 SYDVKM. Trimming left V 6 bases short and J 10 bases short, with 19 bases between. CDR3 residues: CASSSDMTRSEQFF. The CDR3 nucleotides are TGTGCCAGCAGCTCCGACATGACCCGATCAGAGCAGTTCTTC.

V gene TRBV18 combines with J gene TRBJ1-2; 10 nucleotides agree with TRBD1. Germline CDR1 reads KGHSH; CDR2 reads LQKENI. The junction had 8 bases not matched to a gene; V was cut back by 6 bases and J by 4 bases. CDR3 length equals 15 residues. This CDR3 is CASSRDRGTTYGYTF. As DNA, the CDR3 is TGTGCCAGCTCGCGGGACAGGGGAACGACCTATGGCTACACCTTC.

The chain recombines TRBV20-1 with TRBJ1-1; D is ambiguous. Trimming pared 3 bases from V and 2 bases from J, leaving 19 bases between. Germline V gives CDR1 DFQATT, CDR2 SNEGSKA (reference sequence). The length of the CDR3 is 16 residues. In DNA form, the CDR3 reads TGCAGTGCTAGTCAATTAGATTTACCACTTAACACTGAAGCTTTCTTT. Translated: CSASQLDLPLNTEAFF.

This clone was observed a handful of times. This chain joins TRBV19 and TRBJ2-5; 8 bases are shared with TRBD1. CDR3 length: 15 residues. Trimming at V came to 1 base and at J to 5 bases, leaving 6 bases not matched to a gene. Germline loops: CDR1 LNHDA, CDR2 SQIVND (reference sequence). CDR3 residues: CASSIGGTGGETQYF. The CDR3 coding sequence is TGTGCCAGTAGTATAGGGGGGACAGGCGGGGAGACCCAGTACTTC.

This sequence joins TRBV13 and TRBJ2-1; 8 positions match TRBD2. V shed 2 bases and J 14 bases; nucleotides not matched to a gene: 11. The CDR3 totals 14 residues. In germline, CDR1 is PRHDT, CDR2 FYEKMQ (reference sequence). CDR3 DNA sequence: TGTGCCAGCAGCTTACTGGGGAGGCGGGAGGTTGAGTTCTTC. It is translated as CASSLLGRREVEFF.